This T cell receptor delta chain was obtained from a study of gamma-delta T cells after stem cell transplantation. The V and J ends lost 1 base and 2 bases, in that order; junction bases with no gene match: 29. The CDR3 has 24 amino acids. Germline CDR1 TSWWSYY, CDR2 QGS. On this clone itself: The sample has other DNA sequences that encode this CDR3 too.

With CATT, TCRdb re-called clones from the RT-PCR reads. The sample includes some 2,300 delta-chain clones, roughly 18% of them seen just once. The specimen was gamma-delta T cells. The chain is built from TRDV1 and TRDJ1; 9 bases match TRDD2. The clonotype comes from a human donor. It is not recorded whose cells these are; they may come from a transplant donor. CDR3 sequence: CALGEPDTSAFLLLVGGRTDKLIF. The CDR3 DNA reads TGTGCTCTTGGGGAACCCGATACCTCGGCCTTCCTACTTCTAGTGGGGGGGCGGACCGATAAACTCATCTTT.